Listed below are T cell receptor beta chains from one sample, sequenced in a study of blood T cell repertoires in COVID-19. TCRdb's copy holds only in-frame clones and misses some; the assay was immunoSEQ multiplex PCR. The data contain roughly 120,000 clones, about 90% of them singletons. What was sequenced was peripheral blood. The receptors here all came from a middle-aged man with COVID-19, enrolled during active disease. Each CDR3 is given with its conserved first and last residue. Each record gives: V gene, J gene, clone size, D gene, CDR3 protein, CDR3 DNA. The D gene is left open where the match is weak. The size field is filled for only some rows; it gives once, few, many or a size class.

TRBV2	TRBJ2-3	NA	NA	CASIPGVAENTQYF	TGTGCCAGCATTCCCGGGGTAGCGGAAAATACGCAGTATTTT
TRBV15	TRBJ2-7	NA	NA	CATSRDSLGEQYF	TGTGCCACCAGCAGGGACAGCCTAGGAGAGCAGTACTTC
TRBV5-1	TRBJ1-1	NA	TRBD1	CASSRRTGGTEAFF	TGCGCCAGCAGCCGACGGACAGGGGGCACTGAAGCTTTCTTT
TRBV3-1/TRBV3-2	TRBJ1-1	NA	NA	CASSQVGVATEAFF	TGTGCCAGCAGCCAAGTAGGGGTCGCCACTGAAGCTTTCTTT
TRBV6-6	TRBJ1-6	NA	TRBD1	CASSYSGQEDSPLHF	TGTGCCAGCAGTTACTCGGGACAGGAGGATTCACCCCTCCACTTT
TRBV7-6	TRBJ2-3	NA	NA	CASSFTYTDTQYF	TGTGCCAGCAGCTTCACCTACACAGATACGCAGTATTTT
TRBV27	TRBJ2-1	NA	TRBD1	CASSLGTGGGNEQFF	TGTGCCAGCAGTTTGGGGACAGGGGGAGGAAATGAGCAGTTCTTC
TRBV28	TRBJ2-7	NA	NA	CASSLLWGDEQYF	TGTGCCAGCAGTTTATTATGGGGGGATGAGCAGTACTTC
TRBV11-2	TRBJ2-7	NA	TRBD1	CASSLDTGGLEQYF	TGTGCCAGCAGCTTGGACACAGGGGGCCTCGAGCAGTACTTC
TRBV6-5	TRBJ2-3	NA	TRBD1	CASMPEDRVADTQYF	TGTGCCAGCATGCCGGAGGACAGGGTCGCAGATACGCAGTATTTT
TRBV4-1	TRBJ2-7	NA	NA	CASSQGPGKQYF	TGCGCCAGCAGCCAAGGTCCGGGGAAGCAGTACTTC
TRBV21-1	TRBJ1-2	NA	NA	CASSPRTPGHDGYTF	TGTGCCAGCAGCCCCAGGACTCCCGGTCACGATGGCTACACCTTC
TRBV2	TRBJ2-7	NA	NA	CASSGAGQPLKDEQYF	TGTGCCAGCAGTGGAGCGGGACAGCCCCTAAAAGACGAGCAGTACTTC
TRBV3-1/TRBV3-2	TRBJ2-1	NA	NA	CASSQQGVMYNEQFF	TGTGCCAGCAGCCAACAGGGTGTTATGTACAATGAGCAGTTCTTC
TRBV3-1/TRBV3-2	TRBJ2-1	NA	NA	CASSQRLPNEQFF	TGTGCCAGCAGCCAAAGACTACCTAATGAGCAGTTCTTC
TRBV19	TRBJ1-2	once	TRBD1	CASSIAGTGGNYGYTF	TGTGCCAGTAGTATCGCGGGGACAGGGGGTAACTATGGCTACACCTTC
TRBV24-1	TRBJ2-5	NA	TRBD1	CATSESGTGKETQYF	TGTGCCACCAGTGAGTCCGGGACAGGGAAAGAGACCCAGTACTTC
TRBV5-8	TRBJ1-4	NA	NA	CASSFIATNEKLFF	TGTGCCAGCAGCTTCATTGCAACTAATGAAAAACTGTTTTTT
TRBV9	TRBJ2-2	NA	TRBD2	CASSTSGTSGTPNTGELFF	TGTGCCAGCAGCACCTCCGGGACTAGCGGGACCCCGAACACCGGGGAGCTGTTTTTT
TRBV7-2	TRBJ2-3	NA	NA	CASSPTRDTQYF	TGTGCCAGCAGCCCCACTAGAGATACGCAGTATTTT
TRBV6-5	TRBJ2-1	NA	NA	CASSREGGRYNEQFF	TGTGCCAGCAGTAGAGAGGGTGGCAGATACAATGAGCAGTTCTTC
TRBV3-1/TRBV3-2	TRBJ2-7	NA	NA	CASSQDAPVYTYEQYF	TGTGCCAGCAGCCAAGATGCCCCCGTTTACACCTACGAGCAGTACTTC
TRBV2	TRBJ2-3	NA	NA	CASKKSSSTDTQYF	TGTGCCAGCAAGAAGAGTTCTAGCACAGATACGCAGTATTTT
TRBV15	TRBJ2-7	NA	NA	CATSRDPGRPYEQYF	TGTGCCACCAGCAGAGATCCAGGGCGGCCCTACGAGCAGTACTTC
TRBV19	TRBJ2-2	NA	TRBD1	CASSIEQGAGGELFF	TGTGCCAGTAGTATAGAACAGGGGGCCGGCGGGGAGCTGTTTTTT
TRBV7-2	TRBJ1-1	NA	NA	CASSLVPRNTEAFF	TGTGCCAGCAGCTTAGTTCCGCGGAACACTGAAGCTTTCTTT
TRBV9	TRBJ2-2	NA	TRBD2	CASSPPASGNTGELFF	TGTGCCAGCAGCCCCCCGGCTAGCGGGAACACCGGGGAGCTGTTTTTT
TRBV2	TRBJ1-5	NA	NA	CASSGATSNQPQHF	TGTGCCAGCAGTGGAGCCACATCCAATCAGCCCCAGCATTTT
TRBV6-5	TRBJ1-5	NA	NA	CASSYEKGVGNQPQHF	TGTGCCAGCAGTTACGAAAAGGGGGTTGGCAATCAGCCCCAGCATTTT
TRBV29-1	TRBJ2-2	NA	TRBD2	CSVDGGRTSGRAGELFF	TGCAGCGTTGATGGGGGGCGGACTAGCGGGAGGGCCGGGGAGCTGTTTTTT
TRBV18	TRBJ2-6	NA	NA	CASSRQGTSGANVLTF	TGTGCCAGCTCACGTCAGGGGACCTCTGGGGCCAACGTCCTGACTTTC
TRBV12-3/TRBV12-4	TRBJ1-2	NA	NA	CASRSVYGYTF	TGTGCCAGCAGGTCCGTTTATGGCTACACCTTC
TRBV5-1	TRBJ1-1	NA	NA	CASSLVGGLMNTEAFF	TGCGCCAGCAGCTTGGTGGGGGGACTGATGAACACTGAAGCTTTCTTT
TRBV7-2	TRBJ2-7	NA	TRBD2	CASSLSGRSSYEQYF	TGTGCCAGCAGCTTAAGCGGGAGAAGTTCCTACGAGCAGTACTTC
TRBV5-1	TRBJ2-3	NA	TRBD2	CASSLEGLAGGRTDTQYF	TGCGCCAGCAGCTTGGAGGGACTAGCGGGAGGGAGGACAGATACGCAGTATTTT
TRBV3-1/TRBV3-2	TRBJ2-5	NA	TRBD1	CASSQHLTPGQGQETQYF	TGTGCCAGCAGCCAACATCTGACGCCGGGACAGGGGCAAGAGACCCAGTACTTC
TRBV2	TRBJ2-5	NA	TRBD1	CASTRDSLETQYF	TGTGCCAGCACCAGGGACAGTCTCGAGACCCAGTACTTC
TRBV19	TRBJ2-1	NA	NA	CASSVPGLQSSYNEQFF	TGTGCCAGTAGTGTCCCGGGACTCCAGAGCTCCTACAATGAGCAGTTCTTC
TRBV30	TRBJ2-3	NA	NA	CAWSPRGDTQYF	TGTGCCTGGAGTCCCAGGGGCGATACGCAGTATTTT
TRBV30	TRBJ1-4	NA	TRBD1	CAWSVKGQGAEKLFF	TGTGCCTGGAGTGTAAAGGGACAGGGGGCGGAAAAACTGTTTTTT
TRBV30	TRBJ2-1	NA	NA	CAWSLSLVMDEQFF	TGTGCCTGGAGTCTTTCTCTAGTCATGGATGAGCAGTTCTTC
TRBV28	TRBJ1-2	NA	TRBD1	CASSLGQGVGRNGYTF	TGTGCCAGCAGTTTAGGTCAGGGGGTGGGAAGGAATGGCTACACCTTC
TRBV13	TRBJ1-1	NA	NA	CASSGRMRVEAFF	TGTGCCAGCAGCGGACGCATGCGGGTTGAAGCTTTCTTT
TRBV7-9	TRBJ2-7	NA	TRBD1	CASSLRQGWEQYF	TGTGCCAGCAGCTTGAGACAGGGGTGGGAGCAGTACTTC
TRBV5-1	TRBJ2-2	NA	TRBD2	CASSPLAGVGTGELFF	TGCGCCAGCAGCCCCTTAGCGGGAGTAGGCACCGGGGAGCTGTTTTTT
TRBV19	TRBJ1-3	NA	NA	CASSIREPGNTIYF	TGTGCCAGTAGTATTCGGGAACCTGGAAACACCATATATTTT
TRBV4-3	TRBJ2-1	NA	NA	CASSQALPGSSYNEQFF	TGCGCCAGCAGCCAAGCCCTCCCCGGGAGCTCCTACAATGAGCAGTTCTTC
TRBV30	TRBJ2-7	NA	TRBD2	CAWRTSGRGGEQYF	TGTGCCTGGAGGACTAGCGGGAGGGGGGGCGAGCAGTACTTC
TRBV19	TRBJ1-2	NA	NA	CASSITGSNYGYTF	TGTGCCAGTAGTATAACGGGGTCTAACTATGGCTACACCTTC
TRBV30	TRBJ2-1	NA	TRBD2	CAWSVEAGGGNEQFF	TGTGCCTGGAGTGTAGAAGCGGGAGGTGGCAATGAGCAGTTCTTC